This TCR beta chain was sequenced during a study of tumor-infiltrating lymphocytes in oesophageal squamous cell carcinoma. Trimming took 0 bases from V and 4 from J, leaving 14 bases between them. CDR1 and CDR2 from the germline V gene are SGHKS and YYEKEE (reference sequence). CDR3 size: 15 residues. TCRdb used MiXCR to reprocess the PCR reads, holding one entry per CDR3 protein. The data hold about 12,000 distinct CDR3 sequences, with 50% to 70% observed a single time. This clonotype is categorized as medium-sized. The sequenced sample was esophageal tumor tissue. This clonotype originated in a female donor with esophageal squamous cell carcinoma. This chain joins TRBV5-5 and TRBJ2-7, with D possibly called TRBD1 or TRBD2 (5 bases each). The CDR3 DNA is TGTGCCAGCAGCTTGGCCTGGGGGTTCACTTACGAGCAGTACTTC. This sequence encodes CASSLAWGFTYEQYF.